These 11 T cell receptor beta chains came from one sample sequenced in a study of blood T cell repertoires in COVID-19. Some clones are missing from TCRdb's copy, which holds only in-frame ones; the method was immunoSEQ multiplex PCR. The sample contains under 300,000 clones, 70% to 90% of which appear only once. The sequenced sample was peripheral blood. These receptors came from a middle-aged woman with acute or convalescent COVID-19.

CDR3 sequence (DNA): TGTGCCACCAGCAGGGACAGGGGGCGCGACTATGGCTACACCTTC. This sequence encodes CATSRDRGRDYGYTF. This rearrangement joins TRBV15 to TRBJ1-2; TRBD1 agrees at 11 bases. Trimming at V came to 3 bases and at J to 3 bases, leaving 3 bases not matched to a gene. The CDR3 runs 15 residues. Per germline, CDR1 LNHNV and CDR2 YYDKDF (reference sequence).

The genes are TRBV13 and TRBJ1-1; D gene ambiguous. CDR3 length: 11 amino acids. Deletions cut 7 bases from V and 0 bases from J, with 3 bases between. Germline lookup yields CDR1 PRHDT and CDR2 FYEKMQ (reference sequence). CDR3 sequence: CASTMNTEAFF. The CDR3 coding sequence is TGTGCCAGCACTATGAACACTGAAGCTTTCTTT.

The chain carries TRBV4-1 and TRBJ1-1; D gene unclear. The germline V gene encodes CDR1 MGHRA and CDR2 YSYEKL. Trimming took 4 bases from V and 0 from J, leaving 9 bases between them. This CDR3 comprises 14 residues. The CDR3, as DNA: TGCGCCAGCAGCCCGGGGATATTGAACACTGAAGCTTTCTTT. Amino acid sequence: CASSPGILNTEAFF.

V usage is TRBV2 and J usage is TRBJ2-1; 7 bases map to TRBD1. Per the germline V gene, CDR1 is SNHLY and CDR2 is FYNNEI. Trimming at V came to 4 bases and at J to 0 bases, leaving 6 bases not matched to a gene. CDR3 length: 16 amino acids. The CDR3 spells CASSAQGVISYNEQFF. CDR3 coding DNA: TGTGCCAGCAGTGCCCAGGGGGTGATCTCCTACAATGAGCAGTTCTTC.

This rearrangement joins TRBV3-1 (or the pseudogene TRBV3-2) to TRBJ1-6; D is undetermined. The germline CDR1 and CDR2 sequences are LGHDT and YNNKEL (reference sequence). The CDR3 is 15 amino acids. The ends were cut back, 0 bases at V and 10 bases at J, with 13 bases in the middle. CDR3 amino acids: CASSQDSFAESPLHF. Here the CDR3 DNA reads TGTGCCAGCAGCCAAGACTCTTTCGCGGAGTCACCCCTCCACTTT.

The chain couples TRBV11-2 to TRBJ1-1, with D unclear. Trimming took 5 bases from V and 1 from J, leaving 20 bases between them. CDR1 and CDR2 from the germline V gene are SGHAT and FQNNGV. CDR3 size: 17 residues. CDR3 DNA: TGTGCCAGCAGCACTATTCTCCGGATTCTCGGGAACACTGAAGCTTTCTTT. Protein product: CASSTILRILGNTEAFF.

V is TRBV2 and J is TRBJ2-3, with D unclear. Germline values: CDR1 SNHLY, CDR2 FYNNEI. Trimming removed 3 bases at V and 4 bases at J, with 14 bases between. This CDR3 has 15 residues. CDR3 in amino acids: CASSDTRFEADTQYF. CDR3 DNA: TGTGCCAGCAGTGATACAAGATTTGAGGCAGATACGCAGTATTTT.

V usage is TRBV6-4 and J usage is TRBJ2-1; possibly TRBD2 for D (6 bases). The CDR3 is 14 amino acids. The V end was cut by 3 bases, the J end by 6 bases, with 12 bases between. Germline CDR1 MRHNA, CDR2 SNTAGT. CDR3 nucleotide sequence: TGTGCCAGCAGTGAAGACCCGGAGGGCAATGAGCAGTTCTTC. Residues: CASSEDPEGNEQFF.

The genes are TRBV6-4 and TRBJ1-1, with TRBD1 matching over 7 bases. CDR1 MRHNA and CDR2 SNTAGT come from the germline V gene. Trimming took 5 bases from V and 4 from J; bases not matched to a gene: 13. The CDR3 contains 16 residues. CDR3 in DNA: TGTGCCAGCAGTACTAACACAGGGGAGCTTGTCACTGAAGCTTTCTTT. Protein sequence: CASSTNTGELVTEAFF.

V and J are TRBV19 and TRBJ1-2, with a tentative D call TRBD1 (5 bases). CDR1 and CDR2 from the germline V gene are LNHDA and SQIVND (reference sequence). The CDR3 has 14 residues. Trimming took 1 base from V and 7 from J, leaving 13 bases between them. For the CDR3, the DNA is TGTGCCAGTAGTATAGTAGCAGGGAATTCTGGCTACACCTTC. It codes for CASSIVAGNSGYTF. Using reference TRBV19 and TRBJ1-2 for the parts outside the CDR3, the full variable domain is DGGITQSPKYLFRKEGQNVTLSCEQNLNHDAMYWYRQDPGQGLRLIYYSQIVNDFQKGDIAEGYSVSREKKESFPLTVTSAQKNPTAFYLCASSIVAGNSGYTFGSGTRLTVV.

This chain uses TRBV4-1 with TRBJ1-2; TRBD1 matches at 7 bases. The V segment lost 0 bases and the J segment 3 bases; nucleotides outside the gene matches: 7. CDR3 length: 16 residues. Germline CDR1 and CDR2: MGHRA and YSYEKL. CDR3 in DNA: TGCGCCAGCAGCCAAGATGGGACAGCTCAGGACTATGGCTACACCTTC. Translation gives CASSQDGTAQDYGYTF.